This is a list of T cell receptor beta chains from one sample in a study of brain metastases from non-small cell lung cancer. Using immunoSEQ multiplex PCR, the repertoire was profiled, and TCRdb retains in-frame clones only, with some absent. The sample has about 1,600 clones, less than 90% seen once. The source material was primary lung tumor tissue. The origin of the receptors is a donor aged 40 or older with non-small cell lung cancer. Each CDR3 is given with its conserved first and last residue. Fields, in order: clone size, J gene, V gene, D gene, CDR3 DNA, CDR3 protein. D genes are given only for firm matches. Only part of the rows carry a size: once, few, many, or a class if the clone is expanded.

NA	TRBJ2-6	TRBV30	TRBD1	TGTGCCTGGAACAGGGGCTCTGGGGCCAACGTCCTGACTTTC	CAWNRGSGANVLTF
NA	TRBJ1-2	TRBV7-9	NA	TGTGCCAGCAGCTTAGGCGGCATCAGGGAGAGTGGCTACACCTTC	CASSLGGIRESGYTF
NA	TRBJ1-1	TRBV27	NA	TGTGCCAGCAGGCAACAGGGCCCCAACACTGAAGCTTTCTTT	CASRQQGPNTEAFF
NA	TRBJ1-1	TRBV24-1	NA	TGTGCCACCAGTGATGTTGGACAGGAAGCTTTCTTT	CATSDVGQEAFF
NA	TRBJ2-1	TRBV6-2/TRBV6-3	NA	TGTGCCAGCAGCTCCCTCAACCGGGGTGAGCAGTTCTTC	CASSSLNRGEQFF
NA	TRBJ1-3	TRBV28	NA	TGTGCCGGCGCTCCGAGGGTTCGTGGAAACACCATATATTTT	CAGAPRVRGNTIYF
NA	TRBJ2-1	TRBV6-4	NA	TGTGCCAGCAGTGACTCACCAGACTATAGCAATGAGCAGTTCTTC	CASSDSPDYSNEQFF
NA	TRBJ2-1	TRBV5-1	TRBD1	TGCGCCAGCAGCTTGGGGACACGGACAGGGGGGATTTCAGGCAATGAGCAGTTCTTC	CASSLGTRTGGISGNEQFF
NA	TRBJ1-1	TRBV5-6	NA	TGTGCCAGCAGCTTGGTAAAGGGATGGAACACTGAAGCTTTCTTT	CASSLVKGWNTEAFF
large	TRBJ1-1	TRBV5-1	NA	TGCGCCAGCAGCTCGGGTAGGTTGAACACTGAAGCTTTCTTT	CASSSGRLNTEAFF
NA	TRBJ1-1	TRBV4-3	NA	TGCGCCAGCAGCCAAGATCGAGGGGTGGCGAACACTGAAGCTTTCTTT	CASSQDRGVANTEAFF